Presented here are 10 T cell receptor beta chains from one specimen sequenced in a study of cytomegalovirus exposure and HLA in healthy donors. Primers for the PCR totalled 60 Vbeta and 13 Jbeta. The method was immunoSEQ multiplex PCR; TCRdb's version includes in-frame clones alone and lacks a portion of them. The sample records approximately 170,000 clones, over 80% being singletons. The sequenced sample was PBMCs. Receptors originate from a man aged 50-60 years in good health and CMV-seropositive.

The chain recombines TRBV19 with TRBJ2-7; 7 nucleotides align to TRBD1. Losses at the gene ends were 3 bases for V and 3 bases for J; bases not matched to a gene: 14. The germline gives CDR1 LNHDA, CDR2 SQIVND (reference sequence). CDR3 length: 17 residues. This chain's CDR3 is CASSIFPRQGEVYEQYF. CDR3 coding DNA: TGTGCCAGTAGTATCTTCCCACGACAGGGTGAAGTCTACGAGCAGTACTTC.

The CDR3 bases are TGTGCCACCAGCTCGAGTTACGAGCAGTACTTC. Its protein product is CATSSSYEQYF. This rearrangement joins TRBV15 to TRBJ2-7; D is ambiguous. The CDR3 runs to 11 residues. With 5 bases removed from V and 4 bases from J, the gap between germline ends came to 6 bases. CDR1 LNHNV and CDR2 YYDKDF come from the germline V gene (reference sequence).

The chain carries TRBV14 and TRBJ2-5, with unresolved D. Germline values: CDR1 SGHDN, CDR2 FVKESK. V dropped 2 bases and J dropped 1 base, with 11 bases sitting between them. The CDR3 contains 15 residues. This CDR3 reads CASSQSSGPQETQYF. The CDR3 coding sequence is TGTGCCAGCAGCCAATCGTCAGGCCCCCAAGAGACCCAGTACTTC.

This chain connects TRBV15 to TRBJ2-7, with TRBD1 identical over 10 bases. V lost 1 base to trimming and J lost 5 bases; unmatched junction nucleotides: 2. Per germline, CDR1 LNHNV and CDR2 YYDKDF (reference sequence). The CDR3 is 14 residues long. As DNA, the CDR3 is TGTGCCACCAGCAGAGGGGGGACAGGGGACGAGCAGTACTTC. Encoded protein: CATSRGGTGDEQYF.

The chain is built from TRBV19 and TRBJ1-6; TRBD1 agrees at 8 bases. The germline V gene has CDR1 LNHDA and CDR2 SQIVND (reference sequence). Germline trimming cut 7 bases from V and 9 bases from J; bases unmatched to any gene: 11. The CDR3 has 15 residues. The CDR3 DNA is TGTGCCAGTAAGGGGCAAGGACAGGGAATTTCACCCCTCCACTTT. It yields the protein CASKGQGQGISPLHF.

This sequence joins TRBV5-1 and TRBJ2-7; 9 nucleotides line up with TRBD2. The CDR3 has 17 residues. Germline-derived CDR1 and CDR2 are SGHRS and YFSETQ. The ends lost 0 bases at V and 7 bases at J; junction bases unmatched: 14. The CDR3 DNA reads as TGCGCCAGCAGCTTGGAAGGTAGCGGGAGAGGATCTCGAGAGCAGTACTTC. Translating it yields CASSLEGSGRGSREQYF.

This chain uses TRBV4-1 with TRBJ2-1, with 12 bases aligning to TRBD2. V lost 2 bases, J lost 7 bases, and 9 bases stayed unmatched. The germline V gene has CDR1 MGHRA and CDR2 YSYEKL. This CDR3 has 17 residues. The CDR3 DNA is TGCGCCAGCAGCCAACGAACTAGCGGGGGGTCATTAAATGAGCAGTTCTTC. The encoded protein is CASSQRTSGGSLNEQFF.

The V call is TRBV10-3, the J call TRBJ2-3; D is possibly TRBD2 (6 bases). Germline CDR1 ENHRY, CDR2 SYGVKD. The ends were cut back, 10 bases at V and 2 bases at J, with 16 bases in the middle. This CDR3 region has 14 residues. CDR3 region: CATTKWGDTDTQYF. DNA for the CDR3: TGTGCCACTACTAAGTGGGGGGACACAGATACGCAGTATTTT.

The gene calls are TRBV6-5 and TRBJ2-2; D is ambiguous. Trimming shortened V by 6 bases and J by 0 bases, and 5 bases separated the two germline ends. The CDR3 runs 13 residues. CDR1 is MNHEY, CDR2 SVGAGI, per germline. CDR3 residues: CASSLANTGELFF. DNA of the CDR3: TGTGCCAGCAGCCTTGCGAACACCGGGGAGCTGTTTTTT.

A single count supports this clone. The chain has TRBV6-1 and TRBJ1-1; 10 positions match TRBD1. CDR3 length: 14 residues. Germline V gene sequence: CDR1 MNHNS, CDR2 SASEGT. With 8 bases clipped from V and 1 base from J, the junction kept 4 bases outside the gene matches. CDR3: CASFRTGGNTEAFF. CDR3 DNA sequence: TGTGCCAGCTTTAGGACAGGGGGGAACACTGAAGCTTTCTTT.